The T cell receptor (beta chain) described here comes from a study of T cell responses to AZD1222 COVID-19 vaccine. Study-wide findings and caveats: Reports indicate that nearly half of spike-specific TCRs are directed at unmutated variant regions.

Generated by immunoSEQ multiplex PCR, the TCRdb table keeps only in-frame clones and is missing some. The table has some 130,000 clones, more than 90% seen once. A word on this clone: Its target is unknown.

The germline V and J ends were trimmed by 2 bases and 5 bases, with 13 bases remaining between them. Germline-derived CDR1 and CDR2 are MNHNS and SASEGT. The CDR3 is made up of 15 amino acids. Sample: peripheral blood, taken on day 0 of AZD1222 vaccination. This TCR was recovered from an adult in good health. The rearrangement joins TRBV6-1 to TRBJ1-5; tentative D call: TRBD1 (6 bases). CDR3 DNA: TGTGCCAGCAGTGAATGGGGGGGCGAGGATCAGCCCCAGCATTTT. Residues: CASSEWGGEDQPQHF.